This T cell receptor (beta chain) was recovered during a study of cytomegalovirus exposure and HLA in healthy donors. Of note for this clone: Its antigen remains unidentified.

The study, taken as a whole, reports: Cytomegalovirus association was assigned to approximately 160 TCR beta chains. The TCR clusters that emerged in the first cohort tended, a later analysis found, to co-occur in the 110 or so validation repertoires. Most TCR sequences showed up rarely, but some public TCRs showed up in many donors.

Some clones are missing from TCRdb's copy, which holds only in-frame ones; the method was immunoSEQ multiplex PCR. Found here are more than 300,000 clones, roughly 85% of them singletons; the top ten hold approximately 0.84%. This CDR3 is built from 15 residues. V was shortened by 0 bases and J by 1 base, with 9 bases between the two germline ends. The V gene's germline CDR1 is MDHEN and CDR2 SYDVKM. Specimen: PBMCs. The chain joins TRBV28 to TRBJ1-1; D not certain. This TCR was recovered from a woman aged 18-29 years in good health and CMV-seronegative. CDR3 sequence (DNA): TGTGCCAGCAGTTTATGGGGCCCCTCGAACACTGAAGCTTTCTTT. This translates into CASSLWGPSNTEAFF. The full variable domain, its missing parts supplied by reference TRBV28 and TRBJ1-1, is DVKVTQSSRYLVKRTGEKVFLECVQDMDHENMFWYRQDPGLGLRLIYFSYDVKMKEKGDIPEGYSVSREKKERFSLILESASTNQTSMYLCASSLWGPSNTEAFFGQGTRLTVV.